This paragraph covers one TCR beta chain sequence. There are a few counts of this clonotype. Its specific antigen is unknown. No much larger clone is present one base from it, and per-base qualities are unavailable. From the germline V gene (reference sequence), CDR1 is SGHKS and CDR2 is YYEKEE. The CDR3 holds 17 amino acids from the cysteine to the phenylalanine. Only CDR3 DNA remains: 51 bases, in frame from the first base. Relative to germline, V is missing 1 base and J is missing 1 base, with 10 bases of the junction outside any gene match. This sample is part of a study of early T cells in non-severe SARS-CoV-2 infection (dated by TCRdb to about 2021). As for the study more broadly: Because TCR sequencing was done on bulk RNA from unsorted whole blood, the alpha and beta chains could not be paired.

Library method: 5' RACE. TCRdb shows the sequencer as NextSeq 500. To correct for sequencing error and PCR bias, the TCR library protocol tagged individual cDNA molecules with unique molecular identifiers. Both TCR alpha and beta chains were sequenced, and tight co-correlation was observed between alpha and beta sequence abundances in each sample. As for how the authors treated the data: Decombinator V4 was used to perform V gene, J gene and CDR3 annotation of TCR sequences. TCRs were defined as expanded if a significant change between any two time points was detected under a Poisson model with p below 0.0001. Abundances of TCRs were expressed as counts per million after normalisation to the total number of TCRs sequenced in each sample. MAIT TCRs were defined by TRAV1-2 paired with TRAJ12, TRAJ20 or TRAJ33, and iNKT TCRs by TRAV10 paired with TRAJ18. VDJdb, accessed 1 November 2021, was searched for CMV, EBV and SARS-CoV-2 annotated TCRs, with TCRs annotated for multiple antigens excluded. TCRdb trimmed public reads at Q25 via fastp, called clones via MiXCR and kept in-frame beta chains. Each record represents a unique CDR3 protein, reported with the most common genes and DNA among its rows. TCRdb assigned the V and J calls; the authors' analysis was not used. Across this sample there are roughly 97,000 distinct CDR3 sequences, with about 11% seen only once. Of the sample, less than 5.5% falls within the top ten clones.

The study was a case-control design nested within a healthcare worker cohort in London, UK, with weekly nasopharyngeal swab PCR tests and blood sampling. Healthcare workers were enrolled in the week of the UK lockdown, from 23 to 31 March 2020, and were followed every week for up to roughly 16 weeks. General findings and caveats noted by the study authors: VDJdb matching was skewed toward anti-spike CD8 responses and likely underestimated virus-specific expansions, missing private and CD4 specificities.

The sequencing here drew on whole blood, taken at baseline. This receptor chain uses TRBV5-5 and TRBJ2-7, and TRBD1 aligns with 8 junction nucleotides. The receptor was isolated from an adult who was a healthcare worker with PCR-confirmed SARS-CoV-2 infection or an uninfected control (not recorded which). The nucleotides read TGTGCCAGCAGCTTGCGTTCCCAGGGGGCGGCTTCCTACGAGCAGTACTTC. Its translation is CASSLRSQGAASYEQYF. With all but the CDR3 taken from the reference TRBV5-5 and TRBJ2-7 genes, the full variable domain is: DAGVTQSPTHLIKTRGQQVTLRCSPISGHKSVSWYQQVLGQGPQFIFQYYEKEERGRGNFPDRFSARQFPNYSSELNVNALLLGDSALYLCASSLRSQGAASYEQYFGPGTRLTVT.